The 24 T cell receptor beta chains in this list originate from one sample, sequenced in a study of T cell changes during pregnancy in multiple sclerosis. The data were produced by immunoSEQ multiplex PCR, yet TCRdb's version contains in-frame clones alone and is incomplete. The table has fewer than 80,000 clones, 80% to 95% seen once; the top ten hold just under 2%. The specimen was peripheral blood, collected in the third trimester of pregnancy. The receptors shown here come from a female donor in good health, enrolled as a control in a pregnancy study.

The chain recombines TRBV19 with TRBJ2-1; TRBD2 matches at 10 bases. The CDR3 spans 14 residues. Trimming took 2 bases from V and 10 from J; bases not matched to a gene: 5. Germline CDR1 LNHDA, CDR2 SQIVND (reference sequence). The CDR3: CASSISLAGDEQFF. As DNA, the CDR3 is TGTGCCAGTAGTATATCCCTAGCGGGAGACGAGCAGTTCTTC.

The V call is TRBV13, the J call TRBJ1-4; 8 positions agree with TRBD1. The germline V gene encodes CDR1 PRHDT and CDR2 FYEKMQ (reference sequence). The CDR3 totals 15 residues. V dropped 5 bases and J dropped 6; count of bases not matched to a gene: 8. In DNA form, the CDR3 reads TGTGCCAGCAGCAACAAACAGGGGGACTATGAAAAACTGTTTTTT. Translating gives CASSNKQGDYEKLFF.

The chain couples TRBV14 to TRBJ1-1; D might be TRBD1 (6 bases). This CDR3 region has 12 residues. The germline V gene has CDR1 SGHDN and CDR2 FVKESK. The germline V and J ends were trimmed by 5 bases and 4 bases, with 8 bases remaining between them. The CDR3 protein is CASSLQGTEAFF. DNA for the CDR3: TGTGCCAGCAGCTTACAGGGCACTGAAGCTTTCTTT.

CDR3 loop: CASSEALPGHSGNTIYF. CDR3 DNA sequence: TGTGCCAGCAGTGAAGCTCTCCCAGGGCACTCTGGAAACACCATATATTTT. V usage is TRBV6-1 and J usage is TRBJ1-3; a weak D match, TRBD1 (5 bases). Trimming took 0 bases from V and 0 from J, leaving 12 bases between them. The CDR3 is made up of 17 amino acids. From germline, CDR1 is MNHNS and CDR2 SASEGT.

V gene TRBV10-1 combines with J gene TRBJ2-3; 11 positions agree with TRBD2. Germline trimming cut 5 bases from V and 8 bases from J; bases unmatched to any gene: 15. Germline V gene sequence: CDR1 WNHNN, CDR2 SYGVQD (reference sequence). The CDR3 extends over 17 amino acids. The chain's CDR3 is CASSSLAGGHPSATQYF. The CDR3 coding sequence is TGCGCCAGCAGTTCTCTAGCGGGGGGACACCCATCTGCTACGCAGTATTTT.

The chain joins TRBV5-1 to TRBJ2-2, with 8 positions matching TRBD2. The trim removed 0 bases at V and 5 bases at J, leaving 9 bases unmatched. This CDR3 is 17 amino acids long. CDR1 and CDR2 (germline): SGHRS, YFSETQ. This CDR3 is CASSLAGGALGTGELFF. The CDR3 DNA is TGCGCCAGCAGCTTGGCCGGGGGGGCCTTAGGGACCGGGGAGCTGTTTTTT. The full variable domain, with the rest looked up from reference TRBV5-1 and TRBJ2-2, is KAGVTQTPRYLIKTRGQQVTLSCSPISGHRSVSWYQQTPGQGLQFLFEYFSETQRNKGNFPGRFSGRQFSNSRSEMNVSTLELGDSALYLCASSLAGGALGTGELFFGEGSRLTVL.

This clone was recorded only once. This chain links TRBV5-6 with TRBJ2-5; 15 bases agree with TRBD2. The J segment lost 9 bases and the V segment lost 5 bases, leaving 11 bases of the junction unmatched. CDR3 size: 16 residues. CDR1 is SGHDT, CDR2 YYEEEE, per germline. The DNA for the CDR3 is TGTGCCAGCAGGGGACTAGCGGGGGGCCCTAGAGAATCCCAGTACTTC. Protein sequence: CASRGLAGGPRESQYF.

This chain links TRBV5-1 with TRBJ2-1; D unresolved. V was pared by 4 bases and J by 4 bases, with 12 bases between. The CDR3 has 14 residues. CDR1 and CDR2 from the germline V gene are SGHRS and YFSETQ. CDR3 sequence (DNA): TGCGCCAGCAGCGCCCCCTGGCCATACAATGAGCAGTTCTTC. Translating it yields CASSAPWPYNEQFF.

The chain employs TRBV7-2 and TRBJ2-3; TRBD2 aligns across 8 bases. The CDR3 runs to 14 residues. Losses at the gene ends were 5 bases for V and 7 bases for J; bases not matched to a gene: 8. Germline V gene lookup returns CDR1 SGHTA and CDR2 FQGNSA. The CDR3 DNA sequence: TGTGCCAGCAGCCCCGGGACTAGTATAAATACGCAGTATTTT. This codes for CASSPGTSINTQYF.

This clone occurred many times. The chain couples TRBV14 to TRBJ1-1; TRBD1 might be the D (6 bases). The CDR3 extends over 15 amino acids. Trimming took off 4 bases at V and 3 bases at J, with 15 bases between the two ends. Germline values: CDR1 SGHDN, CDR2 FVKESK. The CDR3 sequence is CASSPPGALYTEAFF. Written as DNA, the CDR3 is TGTGCCAGCAGCCCCCCAGGGGCACTCTACACTGAAGCTTTCTTT.

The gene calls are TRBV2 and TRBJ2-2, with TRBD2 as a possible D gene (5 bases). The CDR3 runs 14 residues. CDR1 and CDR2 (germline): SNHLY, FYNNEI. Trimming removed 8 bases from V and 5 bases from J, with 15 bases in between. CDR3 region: CASSVRAVTGELFF. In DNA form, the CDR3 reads TGTGCCAGCTCTGTTCGAGCGGTGACCGGGGAGCTGTTTTTT.

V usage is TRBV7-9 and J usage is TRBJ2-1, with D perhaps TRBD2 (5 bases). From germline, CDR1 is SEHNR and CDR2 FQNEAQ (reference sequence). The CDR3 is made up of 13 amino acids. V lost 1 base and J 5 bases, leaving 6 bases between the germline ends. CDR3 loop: CASSLGGHNEQFF. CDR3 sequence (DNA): TGTGCCAGCAGCTTAGGCGGGCACAATGAGCAGTTCTTC.

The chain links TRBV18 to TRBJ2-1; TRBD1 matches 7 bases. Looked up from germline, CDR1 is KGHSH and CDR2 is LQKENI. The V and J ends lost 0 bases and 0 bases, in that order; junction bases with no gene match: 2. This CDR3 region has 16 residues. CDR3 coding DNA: TGTGCCAGCTCACCACCAGGGGGCGTCTCCTACAATGAGCAGTTCTTC. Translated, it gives CASSPPGGVSYNEQFF.

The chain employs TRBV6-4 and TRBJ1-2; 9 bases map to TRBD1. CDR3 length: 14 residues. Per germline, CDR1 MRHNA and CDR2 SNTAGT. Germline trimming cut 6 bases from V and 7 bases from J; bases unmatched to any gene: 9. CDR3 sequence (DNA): TGTGCCAGCAGCCCCAGGGGGACAGGGAGTGGCTACACCTTC. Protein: CASSPRGTGSGYTF.

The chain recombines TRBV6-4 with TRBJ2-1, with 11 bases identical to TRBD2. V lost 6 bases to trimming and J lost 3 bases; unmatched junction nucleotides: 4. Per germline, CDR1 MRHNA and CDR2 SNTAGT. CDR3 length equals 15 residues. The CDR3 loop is CASSPLAGDYNEQFF. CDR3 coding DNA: TGTGCCAGCAGCCCACTAGCGGGGGACTACAATGAGCAGTTCTTC.

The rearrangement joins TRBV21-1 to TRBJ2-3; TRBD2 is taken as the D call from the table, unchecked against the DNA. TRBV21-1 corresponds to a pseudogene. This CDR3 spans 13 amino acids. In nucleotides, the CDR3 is TGTGCCGGGGGCGGGAGTGGGACAGATACGCAGTATTTT. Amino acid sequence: CAGGGSGTDTQYF.

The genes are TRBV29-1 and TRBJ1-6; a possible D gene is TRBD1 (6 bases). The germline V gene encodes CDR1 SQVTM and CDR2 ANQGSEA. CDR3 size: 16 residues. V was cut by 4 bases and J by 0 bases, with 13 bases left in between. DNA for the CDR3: TGCAGCGTTGGAGGGGACACGAGCTCCTATAATTCACCCCTCCACTTT. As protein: CSVGGDTSSYNSPLHF.

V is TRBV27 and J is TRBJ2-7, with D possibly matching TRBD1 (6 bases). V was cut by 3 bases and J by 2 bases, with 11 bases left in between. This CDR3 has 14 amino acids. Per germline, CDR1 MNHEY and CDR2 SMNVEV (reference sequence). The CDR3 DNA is TGTGCCAGCAGTTTGGGCAGGGGCACCTACGAGCAGTACTTC. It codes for CASSLGRGTYEQYF.

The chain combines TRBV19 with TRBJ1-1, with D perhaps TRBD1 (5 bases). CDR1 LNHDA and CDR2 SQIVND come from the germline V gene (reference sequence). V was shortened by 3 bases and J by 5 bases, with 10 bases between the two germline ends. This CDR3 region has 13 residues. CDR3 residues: CASSIMGGTEAFF. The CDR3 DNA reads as TGTGCCAGTAGTATCATGGGGGGGACTGAAGCTTTCTTT.

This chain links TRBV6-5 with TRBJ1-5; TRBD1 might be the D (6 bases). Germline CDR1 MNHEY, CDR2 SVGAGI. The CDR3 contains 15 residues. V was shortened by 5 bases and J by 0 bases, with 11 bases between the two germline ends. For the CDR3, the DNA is TGTGCCAGCAGTCAATCACAGGGTAGCAATCAGCCCCAGCATTTT. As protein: CASSQSQGSNQPQHF.

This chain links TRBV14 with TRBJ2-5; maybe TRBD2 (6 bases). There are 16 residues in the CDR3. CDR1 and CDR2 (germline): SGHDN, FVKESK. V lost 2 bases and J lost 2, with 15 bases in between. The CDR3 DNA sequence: TGTGCCAGCAGCCAAATCGGGAGACGGGCGCAAGAGACCCAGTACTTC. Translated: CASSQIGRRAQETQYF.

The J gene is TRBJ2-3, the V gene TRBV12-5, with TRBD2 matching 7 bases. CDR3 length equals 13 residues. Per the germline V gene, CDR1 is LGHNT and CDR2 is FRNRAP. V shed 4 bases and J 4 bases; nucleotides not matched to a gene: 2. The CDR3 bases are TGTGCTAGTGGTTCGAGCGGGGCAGATACGCAGTATTTT. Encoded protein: CASGSSGADTQYF.

CDR3 nucleotide sequence: TGTGCCAGCTCCGAGAAGATTTATGGCTACACCTTC. This sequence encodes CASSEKIYGYTF. The chain uses TRBV18 and TRBJ1-2, with D unresolved. V shed 6 bases and J shed 5 bases, with 10 bases lying between them. There are 12 residues in the CDR3. Germline-derived CDR1 and CDR2 are KGHSH and LQKENI.

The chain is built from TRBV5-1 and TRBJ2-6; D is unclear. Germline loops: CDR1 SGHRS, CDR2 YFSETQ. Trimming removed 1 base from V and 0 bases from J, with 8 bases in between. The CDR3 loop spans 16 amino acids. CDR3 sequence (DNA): TGCGCCAGCAGCTTGCCAGGCCTCTCTGGGGCCAACGTCCTGACTTTC. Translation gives CASSLPGLSGANVLTF.